This T cell receptor beta chain came from a study of chemoradiotherapy in HPV16-positive cancers. Profiling relied on immunoSEQ multiplex PCR, and the TCRdb table lists in-frame clones only, not all of them. In the table there are 30,000 to 40,000 clones, around 93% of which are singletons. In regard to this clone: Its antigen is currently unknown.

Over chemoradiotherapy, repertoires were sampled more than once. Study-wide findings and caveats: Non-HPV-specific T cells did not expand in tumors during treatment, whereas candidate HPV-specific clones and E7-related motifs did. Better recurrence-free survival went with HPV-responsive T-cell expansion in HPV16-positive patients.

Germline assignment: CDR1 SSHAT and CDR2 FNYEAQ (reference sequence). Trimming removed 5 bases from V and 6 bases from J, with 14 bases in between. The CDR3 extends over 13 amino acids. The clonotype was recovered from a human donor with HPV-associated anogenital cancer. The V gene is TRBV7-7, the J gene TRBJ2-7; D unclear. Sequencing used blood, obtained from a patient who underwent chemoradiotherapy. This CDR3 is CASSPGFETEQYF. As DNA, the CDR3 is TGTGCCAGCAGCCCCGGGTTTGAAACCGAGCAGTACTTC.